The 3 T cell receptor beta chains listed next were all sequenced from one sample in a study of tumor and adjacent non-tumor tissue in lung cancer. No cell sorting was done before RNA was extracted from the tissue. Three rounds of nested PCR, following a modified ARM-PCR protocol, produced the TCRbeta library. TCRdb itself ran the multiplex PCR reads through MiXCR, one entry per CDR3 protein. The data show 120,000 to 150,000 distinct CDR3 sequences, approximately 72% seen once. The sequencing input was lung tumor tissue. These receptors all stem from a man aged 55 to 70 with small cell lung cancer.

On this clonotype: Being one base from a much bigger clone, this may be a read error. The chain combines TRBV6-1 with TRBJ1-5, with D perhaps matching TRBD1 (5 bases). This CDR3 is 15 amino acids long. Germline V gives CDR1 MNHNS, CDR2 SASEGT. Trimming left V 6 bases short and J 0 bases short, with 12 bases between. In nucleotides, the CDR3 is TGTGCCAGCAGACCGACAGAGGATAGCAATCAGCCCCAGCATTTT. Protein: CASRPTEDSNQPQHF.

This chain connects TRBV13 to TRBJ2-7; D is undetermined. The length of the CDR3 is 15 residues. The germline V gene encodes CDR1 PRHDT and CDR2 FYEKMQ (reference sequence). V gave up 3 bases and J gave up 3 bases, with 15 bases separating them. The CDR3 sequence is CASSLGWAGSYEQYF. In DNA form, the CDR3 reads TGTGCCAGCAGCTTGGGTTGGGCTGGCAGCTACGAGCAGTACTTC.

The gene calls are TRBV7-9 and TRBJ2-3; unclear D gene. The CDR3 loop spans 15 amino acids. The germline V and J ends were trimmed by 2 bases and 5 bases, with 14 bases remaining between them. The V gene's germline CDR1 is SEHNR and CDR2 FQNEAQ (reference sequence). The CDR3, as DNA: TGTGCCAGCAGCTTACCGGATCGGGTAGGAGATACGCAGTATTTT. Protein product: CASSLPDRVGDTQYF.